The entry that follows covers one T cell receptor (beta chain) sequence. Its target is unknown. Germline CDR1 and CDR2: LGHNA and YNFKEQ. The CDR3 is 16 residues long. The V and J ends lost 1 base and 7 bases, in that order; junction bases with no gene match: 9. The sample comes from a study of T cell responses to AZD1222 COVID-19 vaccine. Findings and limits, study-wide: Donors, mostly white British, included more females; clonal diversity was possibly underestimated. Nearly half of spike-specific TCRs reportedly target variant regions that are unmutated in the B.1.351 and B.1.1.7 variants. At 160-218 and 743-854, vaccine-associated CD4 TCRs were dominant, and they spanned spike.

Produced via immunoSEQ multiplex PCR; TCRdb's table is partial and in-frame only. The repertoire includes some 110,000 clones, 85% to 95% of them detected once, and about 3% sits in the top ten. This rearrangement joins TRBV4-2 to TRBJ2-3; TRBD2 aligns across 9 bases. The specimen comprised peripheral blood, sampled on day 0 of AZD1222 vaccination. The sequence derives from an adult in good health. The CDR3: CASSQAAAGGGNTQYF. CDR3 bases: TGTGCCAGCAGCCAAGCTGCGGCGGGAGGGGGAAATACGCAGTATTTT.